This T cell receptor (beta chain) was recorded in a study of blood T cell repertoires in COVID-19. Study details: The analysed material was cDNA or gDNA that came from T cells, B-cell-depleted T cells, or PBMCs.

The repertoire was sequenced with immunoSEQ multiplex PCR; TCRdb's copy has only in-frame clones and lacks some. Of 250,000 to 300,000 clones in the sample, under 90% were seen once. Allocation to cohorts depended on clinical history reported by the participants. The clonotype was recovered from a woman aged 45-60 years who had been exposed to COVID-19. Sequencing was carried out using PBMCs or T cells enriched from blood (not recorded which).

This chain's CDR3 is CASSSNRGTNYGYTF. CDR3 sequence (DNA): TGTGCCAGCAGCTCCAACAGGGGGACTAACTATGGCTACACCTTC. This chain uses TRBV7-9 with TRBJ1-2, with 8 bases lining up with TRBD1. Per germline, CDR1 SEHNR and CDR2 FQNEAQ (reference sequence). The CDR3 is 15 amino acids. Trimming cost V 4 bases and J 0 bases; bases outside gene matches: 4.